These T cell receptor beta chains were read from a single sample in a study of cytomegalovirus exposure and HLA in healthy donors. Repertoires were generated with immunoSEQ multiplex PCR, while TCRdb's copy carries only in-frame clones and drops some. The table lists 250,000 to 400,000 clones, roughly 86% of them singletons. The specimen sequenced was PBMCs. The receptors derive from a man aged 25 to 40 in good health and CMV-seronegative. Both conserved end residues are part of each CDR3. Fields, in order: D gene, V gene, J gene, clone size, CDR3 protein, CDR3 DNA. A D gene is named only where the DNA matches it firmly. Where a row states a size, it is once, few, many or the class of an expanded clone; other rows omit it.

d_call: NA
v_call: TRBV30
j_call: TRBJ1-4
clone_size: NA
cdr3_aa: CAWNPSSTNEKLFF
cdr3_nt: TGTGCCTGGAATCCGAGTTCAACTAATGAAAAACTGTTTTTT

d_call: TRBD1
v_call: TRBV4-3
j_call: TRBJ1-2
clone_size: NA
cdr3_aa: CASSQDNAGTGWFGYTF
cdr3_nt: TGCGCCAGCAGCCAAGATAACGCCGGGACAGGGTGGTTTGGCTACACCTTC

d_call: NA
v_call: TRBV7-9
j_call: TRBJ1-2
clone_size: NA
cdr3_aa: CASSLDTGNYDYTF
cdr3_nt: TGTGCCAGCAGCTTAGATACGGGTAACTATGACTACACCTTC

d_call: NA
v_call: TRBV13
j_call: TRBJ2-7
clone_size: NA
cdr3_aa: CASSLGAKPYEQYF
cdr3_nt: TGTGCCAGCAGCTTGGGAGCAAAACCCTACGAGCAGTACTTC

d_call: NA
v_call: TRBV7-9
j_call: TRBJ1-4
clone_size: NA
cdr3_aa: CASSSPRGRANEKLFF
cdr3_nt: TGTGCCAGCAGCTCACCCAGGGGAAGGGCTAATGAAAAACTGTTTTTT

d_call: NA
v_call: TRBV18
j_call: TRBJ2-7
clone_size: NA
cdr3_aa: CASSPLARGRSEQYF
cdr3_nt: TGTGCCAGCTCACCATTGGCCCGGGGTCGAAGCGAGCAGTACTTC

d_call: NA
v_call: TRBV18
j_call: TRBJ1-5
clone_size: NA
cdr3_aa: CASSPGAHQPQHF
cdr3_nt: TGTGCCAGCTCACCAGGAGCCCATCAGCCCCAGCATTTT

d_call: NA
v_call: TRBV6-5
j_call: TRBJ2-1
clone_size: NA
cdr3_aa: CASSHQDRPGYEQFF
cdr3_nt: TGTGCCAGCAGTCACCAGGACAGACCAGGTTATGAGCAGTTCTTC

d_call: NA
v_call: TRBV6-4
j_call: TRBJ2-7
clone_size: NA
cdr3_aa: CASILVGGHPEQYF
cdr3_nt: TGTGCCAGCATCCTAGTGGGCGGGCATCCCGAGCAGTACTTC

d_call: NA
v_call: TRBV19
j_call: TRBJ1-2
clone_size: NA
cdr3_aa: CASSIGRRRLDYGYTF
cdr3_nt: TGTGCCAGTAGTATTGGTAGGAGACGGCTGGACTATGGCTACACCTTC

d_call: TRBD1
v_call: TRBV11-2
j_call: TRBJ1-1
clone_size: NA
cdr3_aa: CASSFGRDRATEAFF
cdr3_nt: TGTGCCAGCAGCTTTGGTAGGGACAGGGCGACTGAAGCTTTCTTT

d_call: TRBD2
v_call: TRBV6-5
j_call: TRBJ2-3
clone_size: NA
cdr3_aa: CASSYSTSGGGDTQYF
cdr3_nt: TGTGCCAGCAGTTACTCGACTAGCGGGGGTGGAGATACGCAGTATTTT

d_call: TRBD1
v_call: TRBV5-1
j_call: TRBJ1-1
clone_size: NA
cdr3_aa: CASSGGTGLMNTEAFF
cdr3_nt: TGCGCCAGCAGCGGAGGGACAGGTTTAATGAACACTGAAGCTTTCTTT

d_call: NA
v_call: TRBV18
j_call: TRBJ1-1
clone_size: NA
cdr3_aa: CASSPGAEAFF
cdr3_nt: TGTGCCAGCTCACCGGGCGCGGAAGCTTTCTTT

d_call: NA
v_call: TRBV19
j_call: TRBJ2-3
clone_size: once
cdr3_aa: CASSPTVQGTQYF
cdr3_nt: TGTGCCAGTAGTCCGACCGTGCAGGGTACGCAGTATTTT

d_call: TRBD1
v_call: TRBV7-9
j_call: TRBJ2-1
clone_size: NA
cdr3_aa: CASRAPGGGRSYNEQFF
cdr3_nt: TGTGCCAGCAGGGCTCCAGGGGGCGGGCGTTCCTACAATGAGCAGTTCTTC

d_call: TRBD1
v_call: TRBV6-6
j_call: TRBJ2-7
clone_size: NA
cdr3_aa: CASNPTGGGYEQYF
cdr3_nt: TGTGCCAGCAACCCGACAGGGGGCGGGTACGAGCAGTACTTC

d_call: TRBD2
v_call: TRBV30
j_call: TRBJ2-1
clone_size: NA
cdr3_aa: CAGSSGGGYNEQFF
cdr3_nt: TGTGCCGGGAGCTCTGGGGGGGGTTACAATGAGCAGTTCTTC

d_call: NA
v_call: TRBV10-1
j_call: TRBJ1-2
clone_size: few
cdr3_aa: CASSDSYGYTF
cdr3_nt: TGCGCCAGCAGTGACAGCTATGGCTACACCTTC

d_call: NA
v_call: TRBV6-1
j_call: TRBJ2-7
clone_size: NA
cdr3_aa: CASSDRSVSYEQYF
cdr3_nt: TGTGCCAGCAGTGACCGGTCCGTCTCCTACGAGCAGTACTTC

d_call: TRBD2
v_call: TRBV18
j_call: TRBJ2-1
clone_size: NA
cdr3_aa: CASSPLQGLAGSEQFF
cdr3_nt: TGTGCCAGCTCACCCCTACAGGGACTAGCGGGGAGTGAGCAGTTCTTC

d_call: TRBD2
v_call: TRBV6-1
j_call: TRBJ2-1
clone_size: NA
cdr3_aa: CASSEGSGGYYNEQFF
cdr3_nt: TGTGCCAGCAGTGAGGGGAGCGGGGGGTATTACAATGAGCAGTTCTTC

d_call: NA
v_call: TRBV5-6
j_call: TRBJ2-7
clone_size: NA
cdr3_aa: CASSLGGQLTYEQYF
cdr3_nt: TGTGCCAGCAGCTTGGGAGGACAGTTAACCTACGAGCAGTACTTC

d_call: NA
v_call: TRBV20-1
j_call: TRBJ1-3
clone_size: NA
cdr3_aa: CSAPFRDTVYF
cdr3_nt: TGCAGTGCTCCTTTCCGGGACACGGTCTATTTT

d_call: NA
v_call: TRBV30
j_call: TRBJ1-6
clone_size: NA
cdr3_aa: CAWSPAKGPNSPLHF
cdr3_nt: TGTGCCTGGAGTCCAGCTAAGGGGCCTAATTCACCCCTCCACTTT

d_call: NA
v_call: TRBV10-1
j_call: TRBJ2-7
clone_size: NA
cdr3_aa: CASSGTVNSAGSYEQYF
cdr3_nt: TGCGCCAGCAGTGGGACAGTCAACTCGGCGGGTTCCTACGAGCAGTACTTC

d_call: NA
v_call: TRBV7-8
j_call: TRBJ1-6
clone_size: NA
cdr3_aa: CASSLTDSYNSPLHF
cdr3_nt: TGTGCCAGCAGCTTGACAGACTCCTATAATTCACCCCTCCACTTT

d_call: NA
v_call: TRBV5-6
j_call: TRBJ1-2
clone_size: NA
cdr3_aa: CASSSPIWRGGYTF
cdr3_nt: TGTGCCAGCAGCTCCCCGATATGGAGGGGCGGCTACACCTTC

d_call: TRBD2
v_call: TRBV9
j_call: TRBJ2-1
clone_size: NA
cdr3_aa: CASSVPSGGPYNEQFF
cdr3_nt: TGTGCCAGCAGCGTACCTAGCGGGGGACCCTACAATGAGCAGTTCTTC

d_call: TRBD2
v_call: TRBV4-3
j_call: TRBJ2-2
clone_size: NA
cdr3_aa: CASSRLAGVPTGELFF
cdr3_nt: TGCGCCAGCAGCCGCCTAGCGGGGGTCCCCACCGGGGAGCTGTTTTTT

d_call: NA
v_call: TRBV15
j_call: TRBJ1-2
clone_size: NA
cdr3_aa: CATSRGTVYGYTF
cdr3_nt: TGTGCCACCAGCAGAGGGACTGTCTATGGCTACACCTTC

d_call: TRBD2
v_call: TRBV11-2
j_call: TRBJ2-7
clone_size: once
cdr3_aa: CASSAPGLGRGSYEQYF
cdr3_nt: TGTGCCAGCAGCGCCCCGGGACTAGGTCGAGGCTCCTACGAGCAGTACTTC

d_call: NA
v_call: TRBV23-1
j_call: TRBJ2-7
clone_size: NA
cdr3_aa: CASSQATGYYSYEQYF
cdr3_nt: TGCGCCAGCAGTCAAGCTACAGGCTACTACTCCTACGAGCAGTACTTC

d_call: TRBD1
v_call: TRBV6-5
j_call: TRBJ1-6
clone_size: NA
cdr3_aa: CASSYDRVYSPLHF
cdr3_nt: TGTGCCAGCAGCTACGACAGGGTTTATTCACCCCTCCACTTT

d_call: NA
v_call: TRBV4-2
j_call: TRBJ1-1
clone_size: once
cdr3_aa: CASSPLNGEQNTEAFF
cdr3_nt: TGTGCCAGCAGCCCTTTAAATGGAGAACAGAACACTGAAGCTTTCTTT

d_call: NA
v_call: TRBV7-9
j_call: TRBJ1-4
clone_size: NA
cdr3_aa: CASSLASQGPLGFNEKLFF
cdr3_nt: TGTGCCAGCAGCTTAGCGTCCCAGGGGCCCCTCGGCTTCAATGAAAAACTGTTTTTT

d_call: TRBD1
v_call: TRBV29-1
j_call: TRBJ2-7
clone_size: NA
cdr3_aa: CSVIGTGVTYEQYF
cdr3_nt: TGCAGCGTGATCGGGACAGGGGTTACCTACGAGCAGTACTTC

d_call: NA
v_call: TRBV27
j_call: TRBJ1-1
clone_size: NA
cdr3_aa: CASRIQVHTEAFF
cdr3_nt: TGTGCCAGCAGGATACAGGTGCACACTGAAGCTTTCTTT

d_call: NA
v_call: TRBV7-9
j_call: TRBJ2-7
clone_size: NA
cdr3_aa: CASSLVAGTYEQYF
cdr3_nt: TGTGCCAGCAGCTTAGTCGCAGGGACCTACGAGCAGTACTTC

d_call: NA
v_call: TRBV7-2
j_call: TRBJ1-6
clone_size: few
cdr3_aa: CASSFALTSSYNSPLHF
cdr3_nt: TGTGCCAGCAGCTTCGCCCTTACAAGCTCCTATAATTCACCCCTCCACTTT

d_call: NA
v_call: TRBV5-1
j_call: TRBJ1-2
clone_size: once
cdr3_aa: CASSLAGTRNGYTF
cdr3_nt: TGCGCCAGCAGCTTGGCCGGGACAAGAAATGGCTACACCTTC

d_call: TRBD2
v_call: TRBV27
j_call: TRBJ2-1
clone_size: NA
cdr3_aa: CATWLAGGNNEQFF
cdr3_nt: TGTGCCACCTGGCTAGCGGGGGGCAACAATGAGCAGTTCTTC

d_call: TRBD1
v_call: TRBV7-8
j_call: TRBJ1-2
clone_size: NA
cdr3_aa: CASSLGQDYGYTF
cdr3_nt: TGTGCCAGCAGCTTGGGACAGGACTATGGCTACACCTTC

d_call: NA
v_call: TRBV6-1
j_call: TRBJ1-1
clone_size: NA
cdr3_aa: CASSYNRVNTEAFF
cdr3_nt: TGTGCCAGCAGCTATAACAGGGTGAACACTGAAGCTTTCTTT

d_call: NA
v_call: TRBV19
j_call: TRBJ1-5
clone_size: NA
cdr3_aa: CASSINREIQPQHF
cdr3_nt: TGTGCCAGTAGTATTAACAGGGAAATACAGCCCCAGCATTTT

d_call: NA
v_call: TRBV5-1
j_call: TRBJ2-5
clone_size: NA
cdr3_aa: CASSLSGQGMNQETQYF
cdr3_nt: TGCGCCAGCAGCTTGAGTGGGCAAGGCATGAACCAAGAGACCCAGTACTTC

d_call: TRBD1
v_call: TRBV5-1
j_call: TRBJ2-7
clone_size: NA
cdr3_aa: CASSLAGTGITYEQYF
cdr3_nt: TGCGCCAGCAGCTTGGCCGGGACAGGCATTACCTACGAGCAGTACTTC

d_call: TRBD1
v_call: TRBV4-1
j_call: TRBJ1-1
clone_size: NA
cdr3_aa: CASSRDRGVTEAFF
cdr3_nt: TGCGCCAGCAGTAGGGACAGGGGGGTCACTGAAGCTTTCTTT

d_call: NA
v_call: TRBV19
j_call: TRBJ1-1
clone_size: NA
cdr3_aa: CASSTSRKYNTEAFF
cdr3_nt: TGTGCCAGTAGTACTTCCAGAAAATACAACACTGAAGCTTTCTTT

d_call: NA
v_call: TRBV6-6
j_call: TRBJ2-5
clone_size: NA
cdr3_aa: CASSYSSSRETQYF
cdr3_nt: TGTGCCAGCAGTTACTCGTCTAGCCGAGAGACCCAGTACTTC

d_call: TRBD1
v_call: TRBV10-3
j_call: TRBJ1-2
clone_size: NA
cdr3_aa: CAITDRVGINYGYTF
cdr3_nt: TGTGCCATCACCGACAGGGTGGGTATTAACTATGGCTACACCTTC

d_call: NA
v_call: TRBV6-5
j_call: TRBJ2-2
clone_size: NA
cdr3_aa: CASSYSLVNTGELFF
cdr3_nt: TGTGCCAGCAGTTACTCCCTTGTGAACACCGGGGAGCTGTTTTTT

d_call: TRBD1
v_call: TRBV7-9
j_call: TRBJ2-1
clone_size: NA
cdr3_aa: CASRPPGQGAVGEQFF
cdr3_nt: TGTGCCAGCAGACCCCCGGGACAGGGGGCGGTCGGTGAGCAGTTCTTC

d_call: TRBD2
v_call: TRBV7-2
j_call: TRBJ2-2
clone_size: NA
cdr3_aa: CASRSERLARELFF
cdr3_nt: TGTGCCAGCAGAAGTGAACGACTAGCTAGGGAGCTGTTTTTT

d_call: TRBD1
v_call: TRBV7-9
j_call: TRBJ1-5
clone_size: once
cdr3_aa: CASSLQGAGNQPQHF
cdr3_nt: TGTGCCAGCAGCCTCCAGGGGGCAGGCAATCAGCCCCAGCATTTT